The clone carrying this TCR beta chain was counted between two and nine times. The antigen remains undetermined. TCRdb re-called the 5' RACE reads with MiXCR, one entry per CDR3 protein. The sample has a few hundred thousand distinct CDR3 sequences, 15% to 20% seen once. The CDR3 has 15 residues. Trimming removed 6 bases from V and 7 bases from J, with 19 bases in between. Germline CDR1 is SGHRS and CDR2 is YFSETQ. These data originate in a study of T-cell memory formation after mild COVID-19. Study summary: Among the donors, TCR clusters were largely specific to each donor.

Overall study findings and caveats: The CD4+ clones that contracted clustered mainly within CM and EM, and the CD8+ clones concentrated in EMRA. A subset of responding clones appeared in pre-infection memory, suggesting cross-reactive memory joined.

Sequencing input: PBMCs or a T cell subset sorted from them (not recorded which). The chain joins TRBV5-1 to TRBJ1-4; D may be TRBD1 (5 bases). The TCR was taken from a man aged 18 to 30 who had mild COVID-19 (a few samples of this study predate the infection). Cell type and time point are not known. This CDR3 is CASKGVGDSSEKLFF. CDR3 in DNA: TGCGCCAGCAAAGGAGTCGGAGACAGTAGTGAAAAACTGTTTTTT.